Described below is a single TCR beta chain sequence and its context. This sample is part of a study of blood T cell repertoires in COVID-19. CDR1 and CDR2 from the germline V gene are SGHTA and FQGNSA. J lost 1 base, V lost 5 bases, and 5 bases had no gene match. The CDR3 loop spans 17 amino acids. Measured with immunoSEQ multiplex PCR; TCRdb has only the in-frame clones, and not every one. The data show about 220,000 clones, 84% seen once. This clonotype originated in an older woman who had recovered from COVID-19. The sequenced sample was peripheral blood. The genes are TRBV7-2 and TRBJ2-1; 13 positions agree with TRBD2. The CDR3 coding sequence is TGTGCCAGCAGCGTGACTAGCGGGGGGCCGTCCTACAATGAGCAGTTCTTC. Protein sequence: CASSVTSGGPSYNEQFF.